Each of the 20 T cell receptor beta chains below was sequenced from the same sample in a study of cytomegalovirus exposure and HLA in healthy donors. This PCR relied on a set of 60 Vbeta primers and 13 Jbeta primers. Assay used: immunoSEQ multiplex PCR; TCRdb lists only in-frame clones, some missing. The sample has about 180,000 clones, about 85% seen once. Sequencing was done on a sample of PBMCs. These receptors came from a girl aged 5 to 17 in good health and CMV-seropositive.

The chain has TRBV7-9 and TRBJ2-7; maybe TRBD1 (6 bases). Trimming removed 5 bases at V and 1 base at J, with 9 bases between. The CDR3 has 13 residues. The germline V gene encodes CDR1 SEHNR and CDR2 FQNEAQ (reference sequence). Here the CDR3 reads CASSPGDSYEQYF. CDR3 sequence (DNA): TGTGCCAGCAGCCCAGGGGATTCCTACGAGCAGTACTTC.

J is TRBJ1-2 and V is TRBV4-1, with D possibly matching TRBD1 (6 bases). Trimming pared 0 bases from V and 2 bases from J, leaving 16 bases between. The CDR3 is 17 residues long. Germline CDR1 MGHRA, CDR2 YSYEKL. CDR3 sequence: CASSQDLSPTGNYGYTF. DNA of the CDR3: TGCGCCAGCAGCCAAGATCTCTCCCCTACAGGGAACTATGGCTACACCTTC.

The J gene is TRBJ2-1, the V gene TRBV19; weak D call: TRBD2 (5 bases). CDR1 and CDR2 (germline): LNHDA, SQIVND (reference sequence). This CDR3 is 12 amino acids long. V lost 3 bases and J 15 bases, leaving 15 bases between the germline ends. This CDR3 reads CASSINPGSMFF. The CDR3 nucleotides are TGTGCCAGTAGTATTAACCCGGGGAGCATGTTCTTC.

CDR3 loop: CASSSLAGTSGSYEQYF. CDR3 bases: TGTGCCAGCAGCTCTTTGGCCGGGACTAGCGGGAGTTACGAGCAGTACTTC. The rearrangement joins TRBV7-6 to TRBJ2-7; TRBD2 matches at 14 bases. This CDR3 contains 17 residues. After removal of 4 bases from V and 4 bases from J, the junction contained 9 bases not matched to a gene. CDR1 is SGHVS and CDR2 is FNYEAQ in the germline V gene.

This clone turned up a few times. The rearrangement uses TRBV6-4 and TRBJ2-3, with 9 positions matching TRBD2. Trimming cost V 4 bases and J 1 base; bases outside gene matches: 3. The CDR3 consists of 15 residues. Germline V gene lookup returns CDR1 MRHNA and CDR2 SNTAGT. CDR3 amino acids: CASSVAGDGTDTQYF. CDR3 nucleotides: TGTGCCAGCAGTGTAGCGGGAGATGGCACAGATACGCAGTATTTT.

The chain links TRBV7-4 to TRBJ2-7; the D gene is possibly TRBD2 (7 bases). The CDR3 totals 15 residues. Between the trimmed V and J ends, which lost 4 bases and 5 bases, there was a span of 18 bases. Germline CDR1 SGHVT, CDR2 SQSDAQ. This chain's CDR3 is CASSSRGGYVDEQYF. The CDR3 nucleotides are TGTGCCAGCAGCTCGAGGGGGGGGTACGTCGACGAGCAGTACTTC.

The rearrangement joins TRBV13 to TRBJ2-7; D might be TRBD1 (5 bases). Germline CDR1 and CDR2: PRHDT and FYEKMQ (reference sequence). The CDR3 covers 15 residues. Trimming stripped 9 bases from V and 4 bases from J, with 22 bases between. CDR3 in DNA: TGTGCCAGTAGCACATCAGGGCAGGGTGAGTACGAGCAGTACTTC. Translating gives CASSTSGQGEYEQYF.

The chain joins TRBV4-1 to TRBJ2-1; D unresolved. The V end lost 2 bases, the J end lost 5 bases, and 16 bases lay between the germline ends. Germline CDR1 is MGHRA and CDR2 is YSYEKL. The CDR3 covers 16 residues. For the CDR3, the DNA is TGCGCCAGCAGCCAAAAGATCACCGACTGGAACAATGAGCAGTTCTTC. This sequence encodes CASSQKITDWNNEQFF.

The chain employs TRBV5-1 and TRBJ2-1, with 14 bases that match TRBD2. Losses at the gene ends were 1 base for V and 2 bases for J; bases not matched to a gene: 8. This CDR3 comprises 19 residues. Germline V gene lookup returns CDR1 SGHRS and CDR2 YFSETQ. The CDR3 nucleotides read TGCGCCAGCAGCTTGCCGGGACTAGCGGGAGCGACCCCCTACAATGAGCAGTTCTTC. This translates into CASSLPGLAGATPYNEQFF.

Only one count was recorded for this clone. As DNA, the CDR3 is TGTGCCAGCAGTGATCGTCCCGGGACAGGATGGGGCCAGCCCCAGCATTTT. Translation gives CASSDRPGTGWGQPQHF. V usage is TRBV25-1 and J usage is TRBJ1-5; 8 nucleotides align to TRBD1. This CDR3 has 17 amino acids. V lost 3 bases, J lost 7 bases, and 14 bases stayed unmatched. CDR1 and CDR2 from the germline V gene are MGHDK and SYGVNS.

The rearrangement uses TRBV7-9 and TRBJ1-1; D unclear. The V gene's germline CDR1 is SEHNR and CDR2 FQNEAQ (reference sequence). The CDR3 contains 12 residues. Trimming left V 0 bases short and J 7 bases short, with 6 bases between. The CDR3: CASSLATGEAFF. Here the CDR3 DNA reads TGTGCCAGCAGCTTAGCTACCGGTGAAGCTTTCTTT.

The chain recombines TRBV19 with TRBJ2-1; D is possibly TRBD2 (6 bases). This CDR3 comprises 18 residues. V was shortened by 1 base and J by 0 bases, with 16 bases between the two germline ends. Germline V gives CDR1 LNHDA, CDR2 SQIVND (reference sequence). DNA of the CDR3: TGTGCCAGTAGTATAGTTTCTCGGGGGAGCTTCTCCTACAATGAGCAGTTCTTC. Its translation is CASSIVSRGSFSYNEQFF.

The J gene is TRBJ1-5, the V gene TRBV5-6, with D possibly being TRBD1 (6 bases). Germline V gene lookup returns CDR1 SGHDT and CDR2 YYEEEE. Trimming shortened V by 4 bases and J by 0 bases, and 17 bases separated the two germline ends. The CDR3 totals 17 residues. The CDR3 protein is CASSGRQEFSSNQPQHF. The CDR3 bases are TGTGCCAGCAGCGGGAGACAGGAGTTTAGTAGCAATCAGCCCCAGCATTTT. Full variable domain (outside the CDR3, taken from reference TRBV5-6 and TRBJ1-5): DAGVTQSPTHLIKTRGQQVTLRCSPKSGHDTVSWYQQALGQGPQFIFQYYEEEERQRGNFPDRFSGHQFPNYSSELNVNALLLGDSALYLCASSGRQEFSSNQPQHFGDGTRLSIL.

This clone occurred a few times. This chain uses TRBV10-3 with TRBJ2-1; D is possibly TRBD2 (6 bases). This CDR3 is built from 12 residues. V lost 11 bases, J lost 4 bases, and 12 bases lay in between. Germline V CDR1 and CDR2: ENHRY, SYGVKD. CDR3 region: CASGTSYNEQFF. CDR3 DNA: TGTGCCTCCGGGACTTCTTACAATGAGCAGTTCTTC.

The rearrangement links TRBV7-3 to TRBJ2-3; 7 bases agree with TRBD2. The CDR3 contains 14 residues. The J segment lost 6 bases and the V segment lost 1 base, leaving 4 bases of the junction unmatched. Germline V gene data show CDR1 as SGHTA and CDR2 as FQGTGA. The CDR3 sequence: CASSLNAGADTQYF. Here the CDR3 DNA reads TGTGCCAGCAGCTTAAATGCGGGAGCGGATACGCAGTATTTT.

The genes are TRBV4-3 and TRBJ2-1; D perhaps matches TRBD1 (6 bases). In germline, CDR1 is LGHNA, CDR2 YSLEER. This CDR3 spans 14 amino acids. Trimming removed 0 bases at V and 7 bases at J, with 10 bases between. CDR3 in amino acids: CASSQDRDRNEQFF. In DNA form, the CDR3 reads TGCGCCAGCAGCCAAGATAGAGACAGGAATGAGCAGTTCTTC.

The rearrangement uses TRBV5-1 and TRBJ1-4; D is undetermined. This CDR3 has 12 residues. V was pared by 5 bases and J by 8 bases, with 10 bases between. Per germline, CDR1 SGHRS and CDR2 YFSETQ. The CDR3 bases are TGCGCCAGCAGGGGAGAGGGCGAAAAACTGTTTTTT. Protein: CASRGEGEKLFF.

The chain links TRBV10-3 to TRBJ1-2; D is perhaps TRBD1 (5 bases). This CDR3 is 17 amino acids long. Trimming shortened V by 0 bases and J by 2 bases, and 16 bases separated the two germline ends. CDR1 is ENHRY, CDR2 SYGVKD, per germline. The CDR3 DNA follows: TGTGCCATCAGTGAGTCAGAAGTGCGGGGGAGCAACTATGGCTACACCTTC. Its protein is CAISESEVRGSNYGYTF.

The chain combines TRBV15 with TRBJ1-1; 7 nucleotides agree with TRBD1. Unmatched junction bases numbered 5, after V lost 2 bases and J lost 8 bases. The germline V gene encodes CDR1 LNHNV and CDR2 YYDKDF (reference sequence). The CDR3 covers 13 residues. For the CDR3, the DNA is TGTGCCACCAGCAGAAACCGGGACAGAGAAGCTTTCTTT. Encoded protein: CATSRNRDREAFF. The entire variable domain, with the rest obtained from reference TRBV15 and TRBJ1-1, is as follows: DAMVIQNPRYQVTQFGKPVTLSCSQTLNHNVMYWYQQKSSQAPKLLFHYYDKDFNNEADTPDNFQSRRPNTSFCFLDIRSPGLGDTAMYLCATSRNRDREAFFGQGTRLTVV.

V is TRBV6-5 and J is TRBJ2-7, with TRBD1 matching over 7 bases. V lost 4 bases and J lost 4; bases outside the gene matches: 7. Germline CDR1 is MNHEY and CDR2 is SVGAGI. The CDR3 length is 14 residues. The CDR3 region is CASSFTGVSYEQYF. In nucleotides, the CDR3 is TGTGCCAGCAGTTTCACAGGGGTTAGTTACGAGCAGTACTTC.